This T cell receptor (beta chain) originates from a study of blood T cell repertoires in COVID-19. For the study at large: Samples representing acute and convalescent COVID-19 were sourced from the United States, Italy and Spain.

The germline gives CDR1 SGHAT, CDR2 FQNNGV. The CDR3 loop spans 16 amino acids. The V gene end was trimmed by 4 bases and the J gene end by 1 base; junction bases not matched to a gene: 4. Participants were placed into cohorts based on the clinical history they reported. Two negative PCRs, clearance, or symptom resolution had been documented for recovered Cohort 3 donors. In the original processing: Reference gene primer amplification in the assay estimated nucleated cell counts. TCRdb keeps only in-frame clones here, not all; method: immunoSEQ multiplex PCR. Clone size and V and J calls were adopted from that table, with D and trimming inferred from the DNA. The data hold 200,000 to 250,000 clones, with 75% to 95% observed a single time.

This chain connects TRBV11-2 to TRBJ2-2; TRBD2 matches 9 bases. The clonotype comes from a woman aged 18-29 years who had recovered from COVID-19. The sequenced sample consisted of PBMCs or T cells enriched from blood (not recorded which). CDR3 residues: CASSSGTSRNTGELFF. The CDR3 DNA is TGTGCCAGCAGCTCCGGGACTAGCCGGAACACCGGGGAGCTGTTTTTT.